Detailed here is one TCR beta chain. This clonotype was found a few times. No antigen is known for it. No base qualities exist here, and no much larger clone lies one base off it. The sequencing machine was an Illumina NovaSeq 6000. cDNA libraries for TCRalpha and TCRbeta were prepared by 5'RACE using constant-segment primers, with sample barcodes and unique molecular identifiers added. RNA was extracted from every sample with Trizol reagent. Amplification of the libraries took two PCR steps, and the second step added a second sample barcode plus Illumina TruSeq adapters. Sequencing of the libraries was done on an Illumina NovaSeq, producing 2 x 150 bp paired-end reads. In the original analysis: Demultiplexing of reads and collapsing into UMI-guided consensus sequences were performed with migec v1.2.7. Using mixcr v2.1.11, UMI consensuses were aligned to TRA and TRB V and J templates and then assembled into clonotypes. A clonotype was counted as expanded or contracted only if both edgeR and NoisET called the change significant, with noise models trained on biological replicates. For edgeR calls, the cutoffs were a false discovery rate-adjusted p below 0.01 and a log2 fold-change threshold of 1. As an exploratory analysis of dynamics, max-normalized trajectories of the 1000 most abundant clonotypes were examined by PCA with hierarchical clustering. Separately sequenced CD4+ and CD8+ repertoires were used to assign a CD4 or CD8 phenotype to each responding clone. TCRdb ran its own pipeline on the public reads, namely fastp trimming at Q25 and MiXCR clone calling, and kept in-frame beta chains. Merged by CDR3 protein, the rows form single entries marked with the most common genes and DNA. The V and J calls shown here were made by TCRdb, not taken from the authors' results. This sample is represented by some 210,000 distinct CDR3 sequences; roughly 18% of them were singletons. Jointly, the top ten make up roughly 2.6% of the sample.

The CDR1 and CDR2 encoded by the germline V gene (reference sequence) are SSHAT and FNYEAQ. The trim is 4 bases for V and 4 bases for J, with a gap of 25 bases between the germline ends. The CDR3 measures 18 amino acids from cysteine to phenylalanine. Only the CDR3 portion is preserved as DNA: 54 bases, with reading frame beginning at the first base. These data are taken from a study of T-cell memory formation after mild COVID-19 (dated by TCRdb to about 2021). Regarding the research as a whole: TCR sequence clusters from the two donors were largely donor specific. Longitudinal TCRalpha and TCRbeta repertoire sequencing tracked T-cell clones expanding and contracting after mild COVID-19 in a couple of donors. The cohort comprised two young, previously healthy adult volunteers, one female and one male. The investigation overall reported the following: Only a couple of mild cases were covered by the study, and larger cohorts that include severe cases with pre-infection samples were considered necessary. Balanced CD4/CD8 phenotypes were observed for clones contracting from day 15 to 85, whereas a bias towards CD4+ was observed for a second wave of clones expanding from day 15 to 37. Contracting CD4+ clones appeared mostly in the CM and EM memory subsets, whereas CD8+ clones were enriched in EMRA. Some responding clones were detected in pre-infection memory, suggesting pre-existing cross-reactive memory T cells joined the SARS-CoV-2 response. SARS-CoV-2 specificity of the second-wave clones peaking on day 37 was not confirmed.

Ficoll-Paque density gradient centrifugation was used to isolate PBMCs. What was sequenced was PBMCs or a T cell subset sorted from them (not recorded which). This receptor was taken from an adult woman who had mild COVID-19 (a few samples of this study predate the infection). The sample titles of this study are shuffled in the database, so cell type and time point are left out; the donor was told from shared clones. The receptor chain draws on TRBV7-7 and TRBJ2-5; tentative D gene TRBD1, with 6 bases matching. CDR3 loop: CASSSERLTGKGLETQYF. Read as DNA, the sequence is TGTGCCAGCAGCTCTGAACGACTAACAGGGAAGGGGCTAGAGACCCAGTACTTC. Beyond the CDR3, the reference TRBV7-7 and TRBJ2-5 genes provide the residues; the full variable domain reads: GAGVSQSPRYKVTKRGQDVTLRCDPISSHATLYWYQQALGQGPEFLTYFNYEAQPDKSGLPSDRFSAERPEGSISTLTIQRTEQRDSAMYRCASSSERLTGKGLETQYFGPGTRLLVL.